The sequence of this T cell receptor beta chain was determined in a study of identical twins (TCRdb year 2016). About the full investigation: To test whether fetal clonotypes persist, the study used deep sequencing on TCR alpha and beta repertoires from monozygotic twins, unrelated adults of various ages, and cord blood. To rule out contamination, replicate twin experiments were performed at different times with different library preparation protocols.

Library prep was done by 5' RACE. Instrument used: Illumina HiSeq 2000. Template switching added a universal primer binding site, and the final cDNA carried a unique molecular identifier that allowed TCR cDNA molecules to be counted accurately. First-strand cDNA for TCR alpha and beta chains was synthesized from specific primers in the conserved constant-segment region. Each cDNA library was double barcoded, with a SMART-Mk sample barcode plus Illumina barcodes, to control for contamination. TruSeq adapter sequences, together with Illumina sample barcodes, were added in two successive PCR steps. The TCR alpha and beta cDNA libraries were sequenced on the Illumina HiSeq platform using custom primers. For the original study's pipeline: Unique molecular identifiers were extracted from raw reads with MiGEC, and CDR3 positions were determined with MiXCR. Recombination models were inferred per individual with the repgenHMM and IGoR tools using an EM algorithm. The tcR package in R was used for shared clonotype analysis, with sharing normalized by the product of cloneset sizes. To study raw recombination free of thymic and clonal selection effects, out-of-frame nonproductive sequences were analyzed. TCRdb redid the processing of the public reads, applying fastp at Q25 and MiXCR, and retained in-frame beta chains. Each entry is one CDR3 protein sequence, shown with its most common DNA and genes. These V and J calls are TCRdb output, not the study's own analysis. In this sample the table shows 550,000 to 700,000 distinct CDR3 sequences, nearly 10% of which occur a single time. The ten largest account for 2.5% to 3% of the sample.

The germline V gene (reference sequence) supplies CDR1 PRHDT and CDR2 FYEKMQ. Trimming removed 5 bases from V and 2 bases from J, leaving 13 bases between the germline ends. CDR3 length: 15 amino acids, cysteine to phenylalanine. The entry retains the CDR3 DNA only, 45 bases that are in frame from base 1. Points on this clonotype: The antigen it recognizes is unknown. Base-call qualities are not available, and no considerably larger clone is one nucleotide away.

All donors were healthy Caucasians. The twin cohort comprised three pairs of female monozygotic twins, all aged roughly 18 to 30 years. Peripheral blood mononuclear cells were the source from which RNA for the TCR libraries was isolated. Points the paper makes about the study in general: A weaker excess of twin sharing was found in beta out-of-frame sequences because the signal-to-noise ratio was lowered by fewer shared sequences. Because the same donors could not be followed over many years, conclusions were based on cross-sectional statistical analysis. Abundant cord blood beta clonotypes carried fewer insertions; young adult naive repertoires showed a weaker similar trend, while memory repertoires showed none. Compared with coincidental sharing between unrelated individuals, out-of-frame TCR alpha sequences shared between twins had an excess of sequences with low generation probability. Invariant T cells such as MAIT and iNKT could partly confound zero-insertion analyses, though diverse VJ usage argued against this for most clonotypes. In monozygotic twins, recombination models systematically underestimated out-of-frame TCR alpha sharing, but the models matched the sharing seen between unrelated individuals.

Another study also made use of these data, one on yellow fever vaccine responses in identical twins. As the second publication notes: According to the authors, in identical twins the way T cells responded to vaccination appeared partly convergent and partly personalized. The study precisely tracked vaccine-responding T cell clones in identical twins.

The chain is encoded by TRBV13 joined to TRBJ1-5; TRBD1 is perhaps the D gene, given 5 matching bases. What was sequenced was PBMCs. This sequence originates from a woman between 18 and 29 years old in good health. The CDR3 region has the sequence CASSRGGLGNQPQHF. The bases read TGTGCCAGCAGCCGGGGGGGGTTGGGCAATCAGCCCCAGCATTTT.